Reported below is one T cell receptor beta chain. This table comes from immunoSEQ multiplex PCR, and its TCRdb copy is limited to in-frame clones, with some not included. The table has tens of thousands of clones, about 90% seen once; the top ten hold around 3%. The data stem from a study of T cell changes during pregnancy in multiple sclerosis. This clonotype was obtained from a female donor in good health, enrolled as a control in a pregnancy study. Source: peripheral blood, taken in the third trimester of pregnancy.

CDR3 in amino acids: CASSLLAGNEQFF. In DNA, the CDR3 is TGTGCCAGCAGTTTACTAGCGGGGAATGAGCAGTTCTTC. The chain is built from TRBV28 and TRBJ2-1, with 9 bases identical to TRBD2. CDR3 length: 13 amino acids. The germline gives CDR1 MDHEN, CDR2 SYDVKM. V was clipped by 2 bases and J by 7 bases; unmatched bases: 0.